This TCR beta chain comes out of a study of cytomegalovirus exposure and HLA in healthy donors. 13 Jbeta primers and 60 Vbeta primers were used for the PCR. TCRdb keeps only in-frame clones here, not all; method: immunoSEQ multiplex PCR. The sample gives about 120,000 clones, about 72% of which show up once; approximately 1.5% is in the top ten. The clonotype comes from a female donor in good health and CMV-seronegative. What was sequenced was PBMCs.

The CDR3, as DNA: TGTGCCAGCAGTTTCCCCCCCGGGGGTAACACTGAAGCTTTCTTT. Its translation: CASSFPPGGNTEAFF. The rearrangement links TRBV28 to TRBJ1-1; a weak D match, TRBD1 (5 bases). Trimming shortened V by 3 bases and J by 2 bases, and 13 bases separated the two germline ends. The CDR3 totals 15 residues. Germline V gene data show CDR1 as MDHEN and CDR2 as SYDVKM.